The entry below gives a single T cell receptor beta chain sequence along with its context. This sample was included in a study of blood T cell repertoires in COVID-19. Study in general: The United States, Italy and Spain supplied acute and convalescent COVID-19 samples. From T cells, B-cell-depleted T cells, or PBMCs came the material, which was cDNA or gDNA.

Original processing notes: Estimates of nucleated cell counts were drawn from the amplification of reference gene primers. Profiling relied on immunoSEQ multiplex PCR, and the TCRdb table lists in-frame clones only, not all of them. The V and J calls and clone size were taken over from that table, and D and trimming were inferred from the DNA. The repertoire holds roughly 70,000 clones, with approximately 90% as singletons. Sequenced: peripheral blood. This TCR came from a human donor in a cohort sampled during active COVID-19.

CDR3 amino acids: CASSPGTAYSYEQYF. CDR3 sequence (DNA): TGTGCCAGCAGCCCCGGGACAGCCTACTCCTACGAGCAGTACTTC. The genes are TRBV6-5 and TRBJ2-7; 7 bases map to TRBD1. Losses at the gene ends were 6 bases for V and 0 bases for J; bases not matched to a gene: 8. Germline V gene lookup returns CDR1 MNHEY and CDR2 SVGAGI. CDR3 length: 15 residues.